Listed below are T cell receptor beta chains from one sample, sequenced in a study of blood T cell repertoires in COVID-19. The method was immunoSEQ multiplex PCR; TCRdb's version includes in-frame clones alone and lacks a portion of them. Among roughly 250,000 clones listed, 80% to 85% were seen once. Sequencing was performed on peripheral blood. These receptors all come from a man in his fifties or sixties with active or convalescent COVID-19. The CDR3 runs from the conserved cysteine through the conserved F or W. Each record gives: clone size, J gene, D gene, V gene, CDR3 protein, CDR3 DNA. The D gene is left open where the match is weak. The size of a clone is reported for some rows only, either as once, few or many, or as a class for expanded clones.

.	TRBJ1-3	TRBD1	TRBV5-8	CASSLEGQGSGNTIYF	TGTGCCAGCAGCTTGGAAGGACAGGGCTCTGGAAACACCATATATTTT
.	TRBJ2-7	TRBD1	TRBV9	CASSVGNRGYEQYF	TGTGCCAGCAGCGTAGGTAACAGGGGCTACGAGCAGTACTTC
.	TRBJ1-6	.	TRBV5-1	CASSFEHRNSPLHF	TGCGCCAGCAGCTTTGAACACCGTAATTCACCCCTCCACTTT
.	TRBJ2-1	.	TRBV7-9	CASSLASGPYNEQFF	TGTGCCAGCAGCTTAGCGTCAGGGCCCTACAATGAGCAGTTCTTC
.	TRBJ1-2	TRBD1	TRBV9	CASSSIRDSRLGYTF	TGTGCCAGCAGCTCGATCCGGGACAGCCGTCTGGGCTACACCTTC
once	TRBJ2-7	.	TRBV30	CAWTTSTYEQYF	TGTGCCTGGACCACAAGTACCTACGAGCAGTACTTC
.	TRBJ1-5	TRBD1	TRBV29-1	CSVEVGDRSQPQHF	TGCAGCGTTGAAGTCGGGGACAGGTCCCAGCCCCAGCATTTT
.	TRBJ1-1	.	TRBV5-1	CASRRDSSVNTEAFF	TGCGCCAGCAGGAGGGATTCTTCTGTGAACACTGAAGCTTTCTTT
.	TRBJ2-1	TRBD1	TRBV7-3	CASSHRQGAGSNNEQFF	TGTGCCAGCAGCCATAGACAGGGGGCGGGATCTAACAATGAGCAGTTCTTC
.	TRBJ1-2	.	TRBV28	CASSLLGANYGYTF	TGTGCCAGCAGTTTACTGGGAGCTAACTATGGCTACACCTTC
.	TRBJ1-1	.	TRBV7-9	CASSLAGGNTEAFF	TGTGCCAGCAGCTTAGCGGGGGGGAACACTGAAGCTTTCTTT
.	TRBJ2-3	.	TRBV15	CATSRGRGNTDTQYF	TGTGCCACCAGCAGAGGCAGGGGAAACACAGATACGCAGTATTTT
once	TRBJ2-1	.	TRBV3-1/TRBV3-2	CASSPPDRGEQFF	TGTGCCAGCAGCCCACCGGACCGGGGAGAGCAGTTCTTC
.	TRBJ2-3	TRBD1	TRBV7-2	CASSLVGTGKLDTQYF	TGTGCCAGCAGCTTAGTTGGGACAGGGAAGCTAGATACGCAGTATTTT
once	TRBJ2-1	.	TRBV6-2/TRBV6-3	CASSFGGYNEQFF	TGTGCCAGCAGTTTTGGGGGGTACAATGAGCAGTTCTTC
.	TRBJ1-6	TRBD1	TRBV27	CATAWAKGAPNSPLHF	TGTGCCACCGCTTGGGCCAAGGGGGCCCCTAATTCACCCCTCCACTTT
.	TRBJ2-7	.	TRBV6-5	CASSSTPGSGGEQYF	TGTGCCAGCAGTTCAACCCCGGGATCCGGAGGCGAGCAGTACTTC
.	TRBJ2-7	.	TRBV27	CASQQGWGGNEQYF	TGTGCCAGTCAACAGGGTTGGGGGGGAAACGAGCAGTACTTC